This T cell receptor beta chain is from a study of shared clonotypes between healthy human individuals. Note on this clone: This CDR3 is also generated by other DNA sequences in the sample.

The CDR3 has 13 residues. V lost 3 bases and J 4 bases, leaving 8 bases between the germline ends. Per germline, CDR1 KGHSH and CDR2 LQKENI. Data came from immunoSEQ multiplex PCR; TCRdb stores just in-frame clones and leaves some out. The profile covers about 2.5 million clones, with around 93% appearing a single time and 0.37% taken by the ten largest. The sequenced sample consisted of naive CD4+ T cells from PBMCs. The subset: CD45RA+ positively selected. The sequence derives from a man in his late teens or twenties in good health. Some clones in this sample may be carry-over from other donors' samples. The chain joins TRBV18 to TRBJ2-3, with D tentatively TRBD2 (6 bases). The CDR3 is CASSPGGADTQYF. Written as DNA, the CDR3 is TGTGCCAGCTCACCGGGGGGAGCAGATACGCAGTATTTT.